This T cell receptor beta chain appears in the sequencing data of a study of brain T cells in children with intractable seizures. Points from the study as a whole: Viral specificity was inferred only from CDR3 similarity; HCMV serostatus was unknown.

The CDR3 runs to 12 residues. V was trimmed by 3 bases and J by 16 bases, leaving 13 bases between them. Germline loops: CDR1 LNHDA, CDR2 SQIVND (reference sequence). Sequenced by immunoSEQ multiplex PCR; TCRdb stores in-frame clones only, minus some. The sample carries about 80,000 clones, 90% to 95% recorded once. Surgery cases with the highest brain T cell transcript signatures were chosen for sequencing. Patients received at least one anti-epileptic drug before surgery. Worth noting for this clone: Antigen unknown.

The input for sequencing was peripheral blood, taken at surgery. This TCR came from a girl aged 2 to 9 with Rasmussen encephalitis and intractable seizures. V is TRBV19 and J is TRBJ1-6; D gene uncertain. CDR3 loop: CASSIGSGKLHF. CDR3 in DNA: TGTGCCAGTAGTATTGGGAGCGGTAAACTCCACTTT.